The text below deals with one T cell receptor (beta chain). Here immunoSEQ multiplex PCR was the method, and the copy in TCRdb shows in-frame clones only, minus some. The table shows 700,000 or so clones, with roughly 88% occurring only once. CDR1 and CDR2 from the germline V gene are MNHEY and SMNVEV (reference sequence). V was pared by 0 bases and J by 7 bases, with 12 bases between. The CDR3 contains 14 residues. These data are taken from a study of shared T cell receptors in the human thymus. This sample also appeared in a second study, on human thymus T cells. That work states: Healthy Finnish infants undergoing corrective surgery for congenital heart defects were the donors. Corrective heart surgery yielded the resections from which the thymus tissue came. Thymic and blood repertoires appeared to display a bias in their usage of V and J genes. A high degree of thymic repertoire overlap among unrelated individuals was reported in related research.

This rearrangement joins TRBV27 to TRBJ1-2; D gene uncertain. The sequence was obtained from a girl less than two years old with a congenital heart defect. Sequenced input: thymocytes. CDR3 sequence reads: CASSLSVNTGGYTF. In DNA, the CDR3 is TGTGCCAGCAGTTTATCGGTCAATACGGGTGGCTACACCTTC.